A selection of T cell receptor beta chains follows, all from one sample in a study of blood T cells in healthy people across ages. TCRdb fed the 5' RACE reads into MiXCR, producing one record per CDR3 protein. The data contain 1.5 million to 1.8 million distinct CDR3 sequences, under 55% of them singletons. The sequenced sample consisted of blood. The receptors shown here come from a woman between 18 and 29 years old in good health. Both conserved end residues are part of each CDR3. Fields, in order: V gene, D gene, J gene, clone size, CDR3 DNA, CDR3 protein. A D gene is named only where the DNA matches it firmly. The listing skips clone size in some rows; elsewhere it reads once, few, many or a size class.

V: TRBV6-2/TRBV6-3; D: TRBD2; J: TRBJ2-1; size: few; DNA: TGTGCCAGCAGTTACTCGAAGGCACTAGCGGGGGCCAGCTCCTACAATGAGCAGTTCTTC; CDR3: CASSYSKALAGASSYNEQFF
V: TRBV13; D: .; J: TRBJ2-1; size: few; DNA: TGTGCCAGCAGCTTAGCCCTTAAGGGCGAGCAGTTCTTC; CDR3: CASSLALKGEQFF
V: TRBV7-2; D: .; J: TRBJ2-5; size: .; DNA: TGTGCCAGCAGCGCCTTGACAGAAGAGACCCAGTACTTC; CDR3: CASSALTEETQYF
V: TRBV20-1; D: .; J: TRBJ2-7; size: .; DNA: TGCAGTGCTAGAGATTCCAGGAAATACGAGCAGTACTTC; CDR3: CSARDSRKYEQYF
V: TRBV20-1; D: .; J: TRBJ2-7; size: .; DNA: TGCAGTGCTAGAGTTAGACGGGTCGGCTACGAGCAGTACTTC; CDR3: CSARVRRVGYEQYF
V: TRBV27; D: TRBD1; J: TRBJ2-7; size: .; DNA: TGTGCCAGCAGTGCGACAGGGGTCGCCCCCTACGAGCAGTACTTC; CDR3: CASSATGVAPYEQYF
V: TRBV5-5; D: TRBD2; J: TRBJ2-5; size: .; DNA: TGTGCCAGCAGCTTCCTTTGGCCGCGGGGGTTCCAAGAGACCCAGTACTTC; CDR3: CASSFLWPRGFQETQYF
V: TRBV5-8; D: .; J: TRBJ1-2; size: .; DNA: TGTGCCAGCAGCTCGGGCCTATGTGGCTACACCTTC; CDR3: CASSSGLCGYTF
V: TRBV7-2; D: .; J: TRBJ1-2; size: .; DNA: TGTGCCAGCAGCTTAGAGGGAGGGACCGGCTACACCTTC; CDR3: CASSLEGGTGYTF
V: TRBV10-3; D: TRBD1; J: TRBJ2-5; size: few; DNA: TGTGCCATCAGTGGGACAGGGGGCCTCCAAGAGACCCAGTACTTC; CDR3: CAISGTGGLQETQYF
V: TRBV7-2; D: TRBD1; J: TRBJ1-2; size: few; DNA: TGTGCCAGCGACGGACAGGACAATAACTATGGCTACACCTTC; CDR3: CASDGQDNNYGYTF
V: TRBV12-3/TRBV12-4; D: TRBD1; J: TRBJ1-2; size: .; DNA: TGTGCCAGCAGTGCCCGACAGGGGTTTGGCTACACCTTC; CDR3: CASSARQGFGYTF
V: TRBV5-1; D: .; J: TRBJ2-3; size: many; DNA: TGCGCCAGCAGCTTGCAGGGAGGAGATACGCAGTATTTT; CDR3: CASSLQGGDTQYF
V: TRBV12-5; D: TRBD2; J: TRBJ2-1; size: few; DNA: TGTGCTAGTGGTTTGGGACTAGCTTCTCACAATGAGCAGTTCTTC; CDR3: CASGLGLASHNEQFF
V: TRBV12-3/TRBV12-4; D: TRBD1; J: TRBJ2-3; size: .; DNA: TGTGCCAGCAGTTGGACAGGGGACACAGATACGCAGTATTTT; CDR3: CASSWTGDTDTQYF
V: TRBV12-3/TRBV12-4; D: .; J: TRBJ1-1; size: many; DNA: TGTGCCAGCAGTCCTGGGTGGAGCACTGAAGCTTTCTTT; CDR3: CASSPGWSTEAFF
V: TRBV7-2; D: .; J: TRBJ1-1; size: few; DNA: TGTGCCAGCAGCTTAGAGGCCTTGAACACTGAAGCTTTCTTT; CDR3: CASSLEALNTEAFF
V: TRBV9; D: .; J: TRBJ2-1; size: .; DNA: TGTGCCAGCAGCGCGCCAGCCGACTACCTCCATTTCAATGAGCAGTTCTTC; CDR3: CASSAPADYLHFNEQFF
V: TRBV2; D: .; J: TRBJ2-7; size: .; DNA: TGTGCCAGCAGGCCGACAAACTACGAGCAGTACTTC; CDR3: CASRPTNYEQYF
V: TRBV11-2; D: .; J: TRBJ2-3; size: .; DNA: TGTGCCAGCAGCTTAGGCTACAAGACTACTAGCACAGATACGCAGTATTTT; CDR3: CASSLGYKTTSTDTQYF
V: TRBV4-1; D: .; J: TRBJ2-5; size: .; DNA: TGCGCCAGCAGCCCTAGGGGGGATGAGCAGTACTTC; CDR3: CASSPRGDEQYF
V: TRBV18; D: TRBD1; J: TRBJ1-2; size: .; DNA: TGTGCCAGCTCCCGGACAGGGGCGAAGAGCTATGGCTACACCTTC; CDR3: CASSRTGAKSYGYTF
V: TRBV18; D: TRBD1; J: TRBJ1-2; size: .; DNA: TGTGCCAGCTCACCACCCGGGACAGGGGGCGTTGCTGGCTACACCTTC; CDR3: CASSPPGTGGVAGYTF
V: TRBV2; D: .; J: TRBJ2-1; size: .; DNA: TGTGCCAGCAGGGGGGGCCTCTCCTACAATGAGCAGTTCTTC; CDR3: CASRGGLSYNEQFF
V: TRBV6-2/TRBV6-3; D: .; J: TRBJ1-1; size: .; DNA: TGTGCCAGTAACTACTTGGGGATCAGTGAAGCTTTCTTT; CDR3: CASNYLGISEAFF
V: TRBV20-1; D: .; J: TRBJ1-1; size: .; DNA: TGCAGTGCTCGCTCTAGTTTGAACACTGAAGCTTTCTTT; CDR3: CSARSSLNTEAFF
V: TRBV3-1; D: .; J: TRBJ2-3; size: many; DNA: TGTGCCAGCAGCCGTGGAGGAGTCACAGATACGCAGTATTTT; CDR3: CASSRGGVTDTQYF
V: TRBV7-8; D: TRBD2; J: TRBJ2-7; size: .; DNA: TGTGCCAGCAGCTTAGCCGCGGGAGTGAAAGGACGTTACGAGCAGTACTTC; CDR3: CASSLAAGVKGRYEQYF
V: TRBV3-1; D: .; J: TRBJ1-2; size: .; DNA: TGTGCCAGCAGCCAACTGGGGCGGAGCTACACCTTC; CDR3: CASSQLGRSYTF
V: TRBV20-1; D: TRBD2; J: TRBJ2-1; size: few; DNA: TGCAGTGCTAGTGGGGTAGCGGGAGTCTACAATGAGCAGTTCTTC; CDR3: CSASGVAGVYNEQFF
V: TRBV7-2; D: TRBD1; J: TRBJ2-3; size: many; DNA: TGTGCCAGCAGCTTGGACAGGGGTTCAGATACGCAGTATTTT; CDR3: CASSLDRGSDTQYF
V: TRBV20-1; D: .; J: TRBJ2-7; size: .; DNA: TGCAGTGCTAGAGATGAGACAGGATCAACCTACGAGCAGTACTTC; CDR3: CSARDETGSTYEQYF
V: TRBV12-3/TRBV12-4; D: .; J: TRBJ2-7; size: .; DNA: TGTGCCAGCAGTGCCGACAGGCATACCTACGAGCAGTACTTC; CDR3: CASSADRHTYEQYF
V: TRBV20-1; D: TRBD2; J: TRBJ2-1; size: few; DNA: TGCAGTGCTAGAGAATTATGGCTAGCGGACCCGAGCTCCTACAATGAGCAGTTCTTC; CDR3: CSARELWLADPSSYNEQFF
V: TRBV20-1; D: TRBD1; J: TRBJ1-4; size: .; DNA: TGCAGTGCTAGAGCAGGGGGCCTTAGGGAAAAACTGTTTTTT; CDR3: CSARAGGLREKLFF
V: TRBV9; D: TRBD2; J: TRBJ2-1; size: few; DNA: TGTGCCAGCAGCGCCCGACTAGCGGGGGGGCAAAACTTGTATGAGCAGTTCTTC; CDR3: CASSARLAGGQNLYEQFF
V: TRBV3-1; D: TRBD1; J: TRBJ1-5; size: few; DNA: TGTGCCAGCGGCCGGACAGGGAACAATCAGCCCCAGCATTTT; CDR3: CASGRTGNNQPQHF